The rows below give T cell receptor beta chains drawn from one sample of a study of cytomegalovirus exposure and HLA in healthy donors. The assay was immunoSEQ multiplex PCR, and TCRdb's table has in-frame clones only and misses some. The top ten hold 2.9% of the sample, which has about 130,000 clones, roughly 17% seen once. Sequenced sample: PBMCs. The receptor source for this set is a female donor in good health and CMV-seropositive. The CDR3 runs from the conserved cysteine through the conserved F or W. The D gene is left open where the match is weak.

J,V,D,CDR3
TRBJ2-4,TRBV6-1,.,CASRDTGNIQYF
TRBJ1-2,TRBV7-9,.,CASSLGGANYGYTF
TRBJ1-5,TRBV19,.,CASSIAGDDQPQHF
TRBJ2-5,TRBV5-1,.,CASSFKETQYF
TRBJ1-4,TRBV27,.,CASSSSGGGEEKLFF
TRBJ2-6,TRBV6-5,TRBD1,CASRLGQGKVNVLTF
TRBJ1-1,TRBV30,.,CAWNPLSVEAFF
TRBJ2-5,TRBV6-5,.,CASSYEGETQYF
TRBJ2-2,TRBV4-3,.,CASSQEQGNTGELFF
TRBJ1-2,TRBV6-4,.,CASSDHPGGPGAGYTF
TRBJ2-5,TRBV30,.,CAWGVGGFLETQYF
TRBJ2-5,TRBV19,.,CASPRGVSVSQETQYF
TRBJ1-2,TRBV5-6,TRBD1,CASSGTGGIVYYGYTF
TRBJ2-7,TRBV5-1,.,CASSLRGPAGEQYF
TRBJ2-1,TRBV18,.,CASSQGGRYNEQFF
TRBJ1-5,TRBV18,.,CASSPPTGGGSNQPQHF
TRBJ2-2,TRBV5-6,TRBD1,CASSLFSGGETIGELFF
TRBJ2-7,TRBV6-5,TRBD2,CASSRGVFSSYEQYF
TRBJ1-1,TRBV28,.,CASSLSRGFEAFF
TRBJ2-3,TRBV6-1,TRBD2,CASVSGRAPDTQYF
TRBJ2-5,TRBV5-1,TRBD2,CATKMGGVQETQYF
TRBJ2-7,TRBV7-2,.,CASSLLSGTSYEQYF
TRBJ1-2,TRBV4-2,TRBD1,CASSEGTGYYGYTF
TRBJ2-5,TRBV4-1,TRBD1,CASSQNHNLPGQEETQYF
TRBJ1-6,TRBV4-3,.,CASSQDPLSSYNSPLHF
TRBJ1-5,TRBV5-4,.,CASSTGHNQPQHF
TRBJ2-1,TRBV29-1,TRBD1,CSVRDRGWDNEQFF
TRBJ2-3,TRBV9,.,CASSPQVDTQYF
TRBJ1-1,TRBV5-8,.,CASSLGVGRNTEAFF
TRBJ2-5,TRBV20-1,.,CSVSQKETQYF
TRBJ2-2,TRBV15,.,CATGRGEFGELFF
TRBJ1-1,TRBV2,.,CASSDIHNPMNTEAFF
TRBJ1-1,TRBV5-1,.,CASSFSGLSTEAFF